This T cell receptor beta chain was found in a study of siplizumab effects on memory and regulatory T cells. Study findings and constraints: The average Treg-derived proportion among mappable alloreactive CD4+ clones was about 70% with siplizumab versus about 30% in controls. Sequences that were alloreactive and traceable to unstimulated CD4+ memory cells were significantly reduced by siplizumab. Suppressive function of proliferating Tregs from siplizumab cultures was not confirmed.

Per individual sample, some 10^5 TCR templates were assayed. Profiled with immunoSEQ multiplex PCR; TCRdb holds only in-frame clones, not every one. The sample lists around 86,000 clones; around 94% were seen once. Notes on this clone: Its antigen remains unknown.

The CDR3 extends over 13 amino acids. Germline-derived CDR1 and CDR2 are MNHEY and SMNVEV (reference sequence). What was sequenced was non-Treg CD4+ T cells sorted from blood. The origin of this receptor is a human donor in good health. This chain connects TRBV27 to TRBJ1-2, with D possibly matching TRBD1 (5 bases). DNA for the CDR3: TGTGGCTGCGGCAGGGACCTAGTCTATGGCTACACCTTC. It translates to CGCGRDLVYGYTF.